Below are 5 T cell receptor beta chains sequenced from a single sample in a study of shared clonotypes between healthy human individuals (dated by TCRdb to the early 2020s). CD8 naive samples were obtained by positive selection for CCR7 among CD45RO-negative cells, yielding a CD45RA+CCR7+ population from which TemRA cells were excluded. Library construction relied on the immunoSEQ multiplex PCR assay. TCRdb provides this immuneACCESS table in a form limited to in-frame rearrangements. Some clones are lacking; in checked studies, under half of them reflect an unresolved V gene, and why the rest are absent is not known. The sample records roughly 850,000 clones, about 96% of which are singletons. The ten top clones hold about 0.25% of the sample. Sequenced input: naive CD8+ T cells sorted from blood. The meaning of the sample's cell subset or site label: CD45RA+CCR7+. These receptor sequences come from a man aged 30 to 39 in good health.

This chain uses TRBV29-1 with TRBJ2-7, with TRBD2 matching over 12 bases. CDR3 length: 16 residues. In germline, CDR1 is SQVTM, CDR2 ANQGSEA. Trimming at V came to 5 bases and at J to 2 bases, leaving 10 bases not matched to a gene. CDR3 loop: CSVYLAGGLGTYEQYF. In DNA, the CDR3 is TGCAGCGTTTACCTAGCGGGAGGGCTGGGGACCTACGAGCAGTACTTC.

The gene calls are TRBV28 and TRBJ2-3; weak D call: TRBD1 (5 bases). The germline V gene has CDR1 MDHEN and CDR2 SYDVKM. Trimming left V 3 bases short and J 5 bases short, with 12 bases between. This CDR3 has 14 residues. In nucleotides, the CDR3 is TGTGCCAGCAGTTTCCCAGGGCCCGGAGATACGCAGTATTTT. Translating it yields CASSFPGPGDTQYF. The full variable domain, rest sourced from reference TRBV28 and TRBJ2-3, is DVKVTQSSRYLVKRTGEKVFLECVQDMDHENMFWYRQDPGLGLRLIYFSYDVKMKEKGDIPEGYSVSREKKERFSLILESASTNQTSMYLCASSFPGPGDTQYFGPGTRLTVL.

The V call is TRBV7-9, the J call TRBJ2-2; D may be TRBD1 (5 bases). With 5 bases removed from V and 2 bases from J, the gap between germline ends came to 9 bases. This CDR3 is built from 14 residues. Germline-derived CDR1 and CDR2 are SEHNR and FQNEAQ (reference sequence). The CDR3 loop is CASSTDTNTGELFF. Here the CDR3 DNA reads TGTGCCAGCAGCACGGACACAAACACCGGGGAGCTGTTTTTT.

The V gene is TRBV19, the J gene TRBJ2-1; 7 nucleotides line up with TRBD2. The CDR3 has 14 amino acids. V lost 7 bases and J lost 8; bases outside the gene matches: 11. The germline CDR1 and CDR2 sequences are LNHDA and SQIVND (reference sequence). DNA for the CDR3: TGTGCCAGTACCCTGGCGGCGGGAGCTGATGAGCAGTTCTTC. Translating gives CASTLAAGADEQFF.

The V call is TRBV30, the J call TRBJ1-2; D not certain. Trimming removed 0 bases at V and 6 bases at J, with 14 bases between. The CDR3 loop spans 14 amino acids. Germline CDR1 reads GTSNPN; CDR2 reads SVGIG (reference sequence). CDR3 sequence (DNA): TGTGCCTGGAGTGTACTAAGGGTTTTCGATGGCTACACCTTC. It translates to CAWSVLRVFDGYTF.